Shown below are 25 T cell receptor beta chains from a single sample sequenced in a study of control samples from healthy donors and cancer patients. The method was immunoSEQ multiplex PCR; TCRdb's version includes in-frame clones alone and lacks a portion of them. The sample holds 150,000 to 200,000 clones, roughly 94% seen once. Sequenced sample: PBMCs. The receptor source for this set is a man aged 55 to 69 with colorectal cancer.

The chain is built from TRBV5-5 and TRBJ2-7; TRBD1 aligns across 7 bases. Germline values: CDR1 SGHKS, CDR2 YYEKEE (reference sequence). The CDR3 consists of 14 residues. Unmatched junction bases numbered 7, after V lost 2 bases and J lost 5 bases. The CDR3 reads CASSFYHRGDEQYF. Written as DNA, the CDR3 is TGTGCCAGCAGCTTTTACCACAGGGGCGACGAGCAGTACTTC.

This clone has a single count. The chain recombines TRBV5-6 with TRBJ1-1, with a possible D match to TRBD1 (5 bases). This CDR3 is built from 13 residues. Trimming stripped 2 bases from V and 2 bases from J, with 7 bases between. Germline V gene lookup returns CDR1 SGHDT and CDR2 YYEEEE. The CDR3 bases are TGTGCCAGCAGCTTTGACAGCAACACTGAAGCTTTCTTT. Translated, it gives CASSFDSNTEAFF.

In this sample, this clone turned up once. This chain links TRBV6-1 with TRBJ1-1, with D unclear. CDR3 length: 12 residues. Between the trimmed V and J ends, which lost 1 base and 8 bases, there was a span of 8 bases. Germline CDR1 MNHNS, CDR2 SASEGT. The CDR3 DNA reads TGTGCCAGCAGTGAAGTACCGACAGAAGCTTTCTTT. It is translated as CASSEVPTEAFF.

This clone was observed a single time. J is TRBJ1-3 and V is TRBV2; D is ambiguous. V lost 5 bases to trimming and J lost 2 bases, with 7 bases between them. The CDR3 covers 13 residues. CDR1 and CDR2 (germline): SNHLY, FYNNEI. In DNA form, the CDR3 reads TGTGCCAGCAGTTGGTTACCTGGAAACACCATATATTTT. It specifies CASSWLPGNTIYF.

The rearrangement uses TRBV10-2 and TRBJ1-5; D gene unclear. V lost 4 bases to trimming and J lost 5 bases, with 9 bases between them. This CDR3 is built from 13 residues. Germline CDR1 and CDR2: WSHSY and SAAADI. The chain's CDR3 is CASSGHLDQPQHF. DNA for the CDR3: TGCGCCAGCAGTGGACACCTGGATCAGCCCCAGCATTTT.

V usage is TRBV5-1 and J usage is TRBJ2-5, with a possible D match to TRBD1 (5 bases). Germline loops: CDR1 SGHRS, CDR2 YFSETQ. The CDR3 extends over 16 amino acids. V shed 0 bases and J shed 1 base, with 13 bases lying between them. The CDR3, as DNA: TGCGCCAGCAGCTTGGCGCAGGGCAAGGGCCAAGAGACCCAGTACTTC. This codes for CASSLAQGKGQETQYF.

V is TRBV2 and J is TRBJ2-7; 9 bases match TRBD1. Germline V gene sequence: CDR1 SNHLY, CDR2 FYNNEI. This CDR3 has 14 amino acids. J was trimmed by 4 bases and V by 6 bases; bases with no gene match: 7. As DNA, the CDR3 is TGTGCCAGCAGCGCCACAGGGGGCGCGTACGAGCAGTACTTC. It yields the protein CASSATGGAYEQYF.

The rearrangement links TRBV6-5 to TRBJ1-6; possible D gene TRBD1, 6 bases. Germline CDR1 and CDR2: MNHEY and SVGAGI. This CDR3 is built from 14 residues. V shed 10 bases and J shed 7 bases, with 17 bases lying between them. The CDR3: CANAGGQANSPLHF. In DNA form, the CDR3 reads TGTGCCAATGCCGGGGGGCAGGCGAATTCACCCCTCCACTTT.

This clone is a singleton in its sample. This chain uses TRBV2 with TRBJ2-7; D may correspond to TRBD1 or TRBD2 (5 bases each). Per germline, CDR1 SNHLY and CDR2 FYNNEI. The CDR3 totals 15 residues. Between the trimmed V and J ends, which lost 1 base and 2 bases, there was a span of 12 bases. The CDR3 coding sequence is TGTGCCAGCAGTGAAGTCCGGGGCGTGCCCTACGAGCAGTACTTC. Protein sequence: CASSEVRGVPYEQYF.

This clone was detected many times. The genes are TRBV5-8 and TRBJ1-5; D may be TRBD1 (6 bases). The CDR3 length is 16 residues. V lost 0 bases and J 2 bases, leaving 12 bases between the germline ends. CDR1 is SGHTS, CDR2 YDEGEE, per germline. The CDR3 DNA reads TGTGCCAGCAGCTTGGGGGGGGCGCCGGGCAATCAGCCCCAGCATTTT. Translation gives CASSLGGAPGNQPQHF.

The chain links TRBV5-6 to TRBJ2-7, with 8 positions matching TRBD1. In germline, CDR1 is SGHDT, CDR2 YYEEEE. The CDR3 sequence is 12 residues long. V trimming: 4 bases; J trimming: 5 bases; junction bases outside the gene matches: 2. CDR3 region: CASSPTGDEQYF. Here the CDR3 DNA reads TGTGCCAGCAGCCCGACAGGGGACGAGCAGTACTTC.

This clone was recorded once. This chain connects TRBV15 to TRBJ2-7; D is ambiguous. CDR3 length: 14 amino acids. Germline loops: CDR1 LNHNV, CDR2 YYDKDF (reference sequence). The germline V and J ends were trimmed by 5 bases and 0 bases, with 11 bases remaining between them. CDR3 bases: TGTGCCACCAGCTATCCACCTTACTCCTACGAGCAGTACTTC. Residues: CATSYPPYSYEQYF.

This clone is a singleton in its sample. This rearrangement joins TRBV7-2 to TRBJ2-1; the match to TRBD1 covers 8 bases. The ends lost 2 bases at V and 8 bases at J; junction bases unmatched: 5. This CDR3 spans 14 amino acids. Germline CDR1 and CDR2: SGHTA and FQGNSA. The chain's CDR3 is CASSLQGALDEQFF. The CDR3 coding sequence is TGTGCCAGCAGCTTACAGGGGGCTCTCGATGAGCAGTTCTTC.

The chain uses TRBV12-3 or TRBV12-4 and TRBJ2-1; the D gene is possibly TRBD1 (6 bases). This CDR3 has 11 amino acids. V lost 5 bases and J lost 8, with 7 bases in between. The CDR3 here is CASSGGHEQFF. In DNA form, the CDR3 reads TGTGCCAGCAGTGGGGGCCATGAGCAGTTCTTC.

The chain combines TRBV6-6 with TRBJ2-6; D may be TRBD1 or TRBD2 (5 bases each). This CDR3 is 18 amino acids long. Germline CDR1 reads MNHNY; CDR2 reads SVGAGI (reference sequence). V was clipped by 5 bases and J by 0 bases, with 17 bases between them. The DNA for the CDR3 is TGTGCCAGCAGTCGAACCGGGGACGGGAACTCTGGGGCCAACGTCCTGACTTTC. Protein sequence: CASSRTGDGNSGANVLTF.

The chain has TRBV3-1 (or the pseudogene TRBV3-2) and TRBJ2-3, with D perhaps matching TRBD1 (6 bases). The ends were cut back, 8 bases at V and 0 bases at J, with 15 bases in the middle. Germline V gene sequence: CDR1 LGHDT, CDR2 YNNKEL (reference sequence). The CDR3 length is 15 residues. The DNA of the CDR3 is TGTGCCAGCTCGACCGGACAGAAAAGCACAGATACGCAGTATTTT. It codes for CASSTGQKSTDTQYF.

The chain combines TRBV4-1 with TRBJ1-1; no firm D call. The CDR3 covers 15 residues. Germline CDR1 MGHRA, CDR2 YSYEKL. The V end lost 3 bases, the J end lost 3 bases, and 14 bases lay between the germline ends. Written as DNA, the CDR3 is TGCGCCAGCAGCCAGTCCCAAGGGTTGGACACTGAAGCTTTCTTT. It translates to CASSQSQGLDTEAFF.

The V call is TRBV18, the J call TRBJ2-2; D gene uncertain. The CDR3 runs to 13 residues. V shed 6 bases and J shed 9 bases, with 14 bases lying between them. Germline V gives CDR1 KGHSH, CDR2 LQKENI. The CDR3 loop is CASSPDPDRELFF. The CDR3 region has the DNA TGTGCCAGCTCCCCAGACCCAGACAGGGAGCTGTTTTTT.

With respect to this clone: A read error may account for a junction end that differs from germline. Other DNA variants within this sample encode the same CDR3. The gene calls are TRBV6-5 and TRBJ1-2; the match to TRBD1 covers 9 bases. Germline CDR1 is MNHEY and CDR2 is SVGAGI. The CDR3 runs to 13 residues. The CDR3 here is CASRGTGTYGYTF. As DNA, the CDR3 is TGCGCCAGCAGAGGGACAGGGACCTATGGCTACACCTTC.

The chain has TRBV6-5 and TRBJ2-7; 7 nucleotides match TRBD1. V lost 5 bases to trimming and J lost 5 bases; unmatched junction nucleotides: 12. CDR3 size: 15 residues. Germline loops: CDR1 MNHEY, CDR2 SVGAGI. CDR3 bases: TGTGCCAGCAGTCGTTCAAGTTCGCAGGGGGACGAGCAGTACTTC. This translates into CASSRSSSQGDEQYF.

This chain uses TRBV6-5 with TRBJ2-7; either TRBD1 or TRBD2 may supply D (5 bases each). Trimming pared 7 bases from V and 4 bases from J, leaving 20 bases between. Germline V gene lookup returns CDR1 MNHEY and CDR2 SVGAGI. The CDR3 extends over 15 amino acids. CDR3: CASNPGGGPTYEQYF. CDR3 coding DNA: TGTGCCAGCAACCCCGGTGGGGGACCGACTTACGAGCAGTACTTC.

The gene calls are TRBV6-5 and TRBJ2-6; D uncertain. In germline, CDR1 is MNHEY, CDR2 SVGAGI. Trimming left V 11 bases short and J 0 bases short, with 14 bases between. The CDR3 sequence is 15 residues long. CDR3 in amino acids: CAATGGFSGANVLTF. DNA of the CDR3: TGTGCCGCCACGGGCGGCTTCTCTGGGGCCAACGTCCTGACTTTC.

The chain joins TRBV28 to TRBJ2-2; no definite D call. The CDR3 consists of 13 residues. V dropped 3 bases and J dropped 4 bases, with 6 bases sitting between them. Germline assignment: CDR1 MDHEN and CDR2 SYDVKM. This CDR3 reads CASSFLGTGELFF. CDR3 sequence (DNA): TGTGCCAGCAGTTTTCTTGGCACCGGGGAGCTGTTTTTT.

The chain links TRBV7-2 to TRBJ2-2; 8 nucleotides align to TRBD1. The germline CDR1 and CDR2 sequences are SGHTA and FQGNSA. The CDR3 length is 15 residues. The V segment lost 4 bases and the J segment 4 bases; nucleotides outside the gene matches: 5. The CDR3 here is CASSSGQAITGELFF. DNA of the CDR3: TGTGCCAGCAGCTCGGGACAGGCGATCACCGGGGAGCTGTTTTTT.

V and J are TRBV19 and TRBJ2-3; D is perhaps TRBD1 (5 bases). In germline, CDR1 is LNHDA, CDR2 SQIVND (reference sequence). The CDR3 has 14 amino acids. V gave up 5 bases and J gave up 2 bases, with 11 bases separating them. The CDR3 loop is CASSRDRPTDTQYF. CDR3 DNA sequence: TGTGCCAGTAGTCGCGACAGACCCACAGATACGCAGTATTTT.